One sample yielded the 8 T cell receptor beta chains listed below, sequenced in a study of PD-1 blockade in classical Hodgkin lymphoma. The time point: cycle 4 day 1 (C4D1), after less than 7 weeks of nivolumab. Relapses following autologous stem cell transplantation were seen in all patients, with brentuximab vedotin exposure varying. Thawed PBMCs were the source of CD4+ T cells, purified by magnetic negative selection. The data were produced by immunoSEQ multiplex PCR, yet TCRdb's version contains in-frame clones alone and is incomplete. The table includes 25,000 to 35,000 clones, less than 80% detected once. This specimen was CD4+ T cells from blood, taken before the fourth cycle of nivolumab. These receptors originate from a human donor with classical Hodgkin lymphoma.

The V gene is TRBV18, the J gene TRBJ2-7; weak D call: TRBD1 (6 bases). The CDR3 totals 14 residues. The V end lost 0 bases, the J end lost 3 bases, and 9 bases lay between the germline ends. Germline CDR1 KGHSH, CDR2 LQKENI. The CDR3 DNA reads as TGTGCCAGCTCACCACCAGCAGGGGACTACGAGCAGTACTTC. It specifies CASSPPAGDYEQYF.

This chain joins TRBV7-8 and TRBJ1-6, with 7 bases identical to TRBD1. In germline, CDR1 is SGHVS, CDR2 FQNEAQ. The CDR3 is 16 residues long. Trimming took 3 bases from V and 7 from J; bases not matched to a gene: 9. The chain's CDR3 is CASSFNSGQKNSPLHF. The DNA of the CDR3 is TGTGCCAGCAGCTTTAATTCGGGACAGAAAAATTCACCCCTCCACTTT. The full variable domain, in which reference TRBV7-8 and TRBJ1-6 provide the parts outside the CDR3, is GAGVSQSPRYKVAKRGQDVALRCDPISGHVSLFWYQQALGQGPEFLTYFQNEAQLDKSGLPSDRFFAERPEGSVSTLKIQRTQQEDSAVYLCASSFNSGQKNSPLHFGNGTRLTVT.

The rearrangement links TRBV2 to TRBJ1-2, with TRBD1 matching over 8 bases. Germline V gene sequence: CDR1 SNHLY, CDR2 FYNNEI. The CDR3 has 13 amino acids. Trimming removed 6 bases from V and 8 bases from J; junction bases left unmatched: 8. The CDR3 DNA sequence: TGTGCCAGCAGCGGACAGGGTGCGGGGGGCTACACCTTC. As protein: CASSGQGAGGYTF. The full variable domain, with the rest looked up from reference TRBV2 and TRBJ1-2, is EPEVTQTPSHQVTQMGQEVILRCVPISNHLYFYWYRQILGQKVEFLVSFYNNEISEKSEIFDDQFSVERPDGSNFTLKIRSTKLEDSAMYFCASSGQGAGGYTFGSGTRLTVV.

The chain couples TRBV2 to TRBJ2-5; 10 nucleotides align to TRBD1. The CDR3 has 15 residues. V was pared by 2 bases and J by 4 bases, with 4 bases of the junction left unmatched. Germline lookup yields CDR1 SNHLY and CDR2 FYNNEI. Written as DNA, the CDR3 is TGTGCCAGCAGTGAATTAAGGACAGGGGGAGAGACCCAGTACTTC. This sequence encodes CASSELRTGGETQYF.

The rearrangement links TRBV6-5 to TRBJ2-3; D remains ambiguous. This CDR3 is 14 amino acids long. V lost 2 bases and J 1 base, leaving 7 bases between the germline ends. Germline lookup yields CDR1 MNHEY and CDR2 SVGAGI. CDR3: CASSYGLGTDTQYF. The CDR3 region has the DNA TGTGCCAGCAGTTACGGTCTAGGCACAGATACGCAGTATTTT.

The J gene is TRBJ2-1, the V gene TRBV7-3; the D gene could be TRBD1 or TRBD2 (5 bases each). Trimming removed 5 bases at V and 2 bases at J, with 13 bases between. The germline CDR1 and CDR2 sequences are SGHTA and FQGTGA. This CDR3 contains 15 residues. In nucleotides, the CDR3 is TGTGCCAGCAGCATACATGGGGGAACCTACAATGAGCAGTTCTTC. Protein product: CASSIHGGTYNEQFF.

This chain links TRBV7-2 with TRBJ2-7; possible D gene TRBD1, 5 bases. The V and J ends lost 4 bases and 1 base respectively, with 11 bases between them. In germline, CDR1 is SGHTA, CDR2 FQGNSA. The CDR3 consists of 14 residues. This CDR3 is CASSSWGWSYEQYF. DNA of the CDR3: TGTGCCAGCAGCTCCTGGGGCTGGTCCTACGAGCAGTACTTC.

This chain uses TRBV19 with TRBJ2-6; 8 bases map to TRBD1. V trimming: 7 bases; J trimming: 8 bases; junction bases outside the gene matches: 16. Germline CDR1 and CDR2: LNHDA and SQIVND (reference sequence). The CDR3 covers 17 residues. The CDR3: CASTTLRGGQASNVLTF. As DNA, the CDR3 is TGTGCCAGTACCACACTCCGAGGGGGACAGGCGTCCAACGTCCTGACTTTC.